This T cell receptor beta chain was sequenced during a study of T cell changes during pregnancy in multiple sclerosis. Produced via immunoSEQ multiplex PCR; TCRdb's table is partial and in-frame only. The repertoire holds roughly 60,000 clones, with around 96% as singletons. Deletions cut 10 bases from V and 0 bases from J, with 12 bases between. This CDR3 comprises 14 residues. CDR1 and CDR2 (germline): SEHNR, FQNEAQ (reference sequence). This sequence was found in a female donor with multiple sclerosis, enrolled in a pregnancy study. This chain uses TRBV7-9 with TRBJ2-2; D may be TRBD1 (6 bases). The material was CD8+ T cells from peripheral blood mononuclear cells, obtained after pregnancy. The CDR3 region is CATQDRPNTGELFF. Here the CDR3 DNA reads TGTGCCACCCAGGACAGACCGAACACCGGGGAGCTGTTTTTT.